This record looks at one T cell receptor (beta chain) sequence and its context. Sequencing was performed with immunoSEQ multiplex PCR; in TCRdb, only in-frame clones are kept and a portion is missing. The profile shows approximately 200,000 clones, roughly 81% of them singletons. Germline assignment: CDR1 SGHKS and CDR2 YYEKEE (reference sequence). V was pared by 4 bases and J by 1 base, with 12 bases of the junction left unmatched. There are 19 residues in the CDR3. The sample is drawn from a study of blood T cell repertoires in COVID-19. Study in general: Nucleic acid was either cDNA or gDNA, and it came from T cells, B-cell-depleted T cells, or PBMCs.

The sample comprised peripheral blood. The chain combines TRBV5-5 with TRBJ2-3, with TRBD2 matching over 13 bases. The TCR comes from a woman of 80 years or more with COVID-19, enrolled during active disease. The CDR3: CASSPHTSGGAVGTDTQYF. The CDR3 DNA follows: TGTGCCAGCAGCCCCCACACTAGCGGGGGGGCAGTTGGCACAGATACGCAGTATTTT. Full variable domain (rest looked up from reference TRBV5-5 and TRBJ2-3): DAGVTQSPTHLIKTRGQQVTLRCSPISGHKSVSWYQQVLGQGPQFIFQYYEKEERGRGNFPDRFSARQFPNYSSELNVNALLLGDSALYLCASSPHTSGGAVGTDTQYFGPGTRLTVL.